A selection of T cell receptor beta chains follows, all from one sample in a study of control samples from healthy donors and cancer patients. Libraries were prepared by immunoSEQ multiplex PCR; TCRdb keeps only in-frame clonotypes and omits some of them. The repertoire holds around 190,000 clones, around 89% seen once, with more than 1.3% in the top ten. The sequencing input was blood. These receptors originate from a woman between 50 and 59 years old in good health. Each CDR3 is given with its conserved first and last residue. The D gene is left open where the match is weak. Not all rows give a size; the values are once, few, many and, for expanded clones, a class.

j_call,d_call,cdr3_length,v_call,clone_size,cdr3_aa,cdr3_nt
TRBJ2-7,TRBD1,14,TRBV5-1,.,CASSKDRVKYEQYF,TGCGCCAGCAGCAAGGACAGGGTAAAATACGAGCAGTACTTC
TRBJ2-2,.,13,TRBV6-6,many,CASSSVGLGELFF,TGTGCCAGCAGTTCCGTGGGGCTCGGGGAGCTGTTTTTT
TRBJ2-7,TRBD2,16,TRBV7-2,.,CASSPELAKPGGEQYF,TGTGCCAGCAGCCCGGAACTAGCGAAACCCGGGGGGGAGCAGTACTTC
TRBJ1-1,.,14,TRBV6-2/TRBV6-3,.,CASSYPELRTEAFF,TGTGCCAGCAGTTACCCGGAGCTTCGAACTGAAGCTTTCTTT
TRBJ2-1,TRBD2,15,TRBV6-2/TRBV6-3,.,CASSLLAGVGNEQFF,TGTGCCAGCAGTTTGTTAGCGGGAGTTGGTAATGAGCAGTTCTTC
TRBJ2-1,TRBD2,16,TRBV5-4,.,CASSLEAGGPYNEQFF,TGTGCCAGCAGCTTGGAGGCGGGAGGGCCTTACAATGAGCAGTTCTTC
TRBJ2-5,.,15,TRBV4-1,.,CASSQGGGTQETQYF,TGCGCCAGCAGCCAAGGAGGCGGTACCCAAGAGACCCAGTACTTC
TRBJ1-4,.,12,TRBV3-1/TRBV3-2,.,CASSSLNEKLFF,TGTGCCAGCAGCTCACTTAATGAAAAACTGTTTTTT
TRBJ1-1,.,15,TRBV19,.,CASIAVPDGITEAFF,TGTGCCAGTATTGCCGTGCCGGATGGGATTACTGAAGCTTTCTTT
TRBJ2-1,.,14,TRBV7-8,.,CASSPRRAGNEQFF,TGTGCCAGCAGCCCCCGGAGGGCCGGGAATGAGCAGTTCTTC
TRBJ1-2,.,13,TRBV7-3,.,CASSLKGDGGYTF,TGTGCCAGCAGCTTAAAAGGGGATGGCGGCTACACCTTC
TRBJ2-3,.,16,TRBV7-3,once,CASSLTPGATADTQYF,TGTGCCAGCAGCTTAACCCCGGGGGCTACGGCAGATACGCAGTATTTT
TRBJ2-3,TRBD2,15,TRBV7-9,.,CASSRLAGQGDTQYF,TGTGCCAGCAGCCGACTAGCGGGGCAGGGAGATACGCAGTATTTT
TRBJ1-1,.,12,TRBV15,.,CATQGFSTEAFF,TGTGCCACACAGGGATTTAGCACTGAAGCTTTCTTT
TRBJ1-6,.,15,TRBV28,.,CASIPSLLSRSPLHF,TGTGCCAGCATTCCCTCTCTTCTGTCAAGATCACCCCTCCACTTT
TRBJ1-2,.,12,TRBV7-9,many,CASSLDQGLYTF,TGTGCCAGCAGCTTAGACCAGGGATTGTACACCTTC
TRBJ2-3,TRBD1,16,TRBV7-2,.,CASSLQGAPFTDTQYF,TGTGCCAGCAGCTTGCAGGGGGCGCCCTTCACAGATACGCAGTATTTT
TRBJ1-4,.,13,TRBV7-2,.,CASSLGFVEKLFF,TGTGCCAGCAGCTTGGGCTTTGTAGAAAAACTGTTTTTT
TRBJ2-5,.,17,TRBV14,.,CASSQDIAGTYGETQYF,TGTGCCAGCAGCCAAGATATAGCCGGGACTTATGGGGAGACCCAGTACTTC
TRBJ1-2,.,14,TRBV7-9,.,CASSSRTDAYGYTF,TGTGCCAGCAGCTCAAGGACAGACGCCTATGGCTACACCTTC
TRBJ2-5,.,13,TRBV18,.,CASSQYQQETQYF,TGTGCCAGCTCGCAGTACCAGCAAGAGACCCAGTACTTC
TRBJ1-5,.,13,TRBV30,.,CAWSVREGQPQHF,TGTGCCTGGAGTGTGAGAGAAGGTCAGCCCCAGCATTTT
TRBJ1-5,TRBD1,15,TRBV6-2/TRBV6-3,.,CASSWGQGDNQPQHF,TGTGCCAGCAGCTGGGGACAGGGTGACAATCAGCCCCAGCATTTT
TRBJ2-7,.,14,TRBV6-5,.,CASSYSDGPYEQYF,TGTGCCAGCAGTTACTCGGACGGACCCTACGAGCAGTACTTC
TRBJ2-1,.,15,TRBV7-3,.,CASSLDPTRYNEQFF,TGTGCCAGCAGCTTGGACCCTACCCGCTACAATGAGCAGTTCTTC
TRBJ1-1,TRBD1,14,TRBV19,.,CATSLRGRGTEAFF,TGTGCCACTAGCCTCAGGGGGCGAGGCACTGAAGCTTTCTTT
TRBJ2-7,.,11,TRBV5-8,.,CASSLSGEVHF,TGTGCCAGCAGCTTGTCGGGGGAAGTCCACTTC
TRBJ1-2,.,13,TRBV25-1,once,CASAWLGGYGYTF,TGTGCCAGCGCCTGGCTTGGGGGCTATGGCTACACCTTC
TRBJ2-1,.,14,TRBV5-1,.,CASRLQGSYNEQFF,TGCGCCAGCAGGCTCCAGGGCTCCTACAATGAGCAGTTCTTC
TRBJ2-7,.,15,TRBV5-6,.,CASSLPPGTYYEQYF,TGTGCCAGCAGCCTCCCCCCCGGTACCTACTACGAGCAGTACTTC
TRBJ2-2,TRBD1,15,TRBV5-1,.,CASSLTDRGAGELFF,TGCGCCAGCAGCCTTACTGACAGGGGAGCCGGGGAGCTGTTTTTT
TRBJ2-2,.,13,TRBV2,.,CAKKSRVPGELFF,TGTGCCAAAAAAAGCAGGGTACCCGGGGAGCTGTTTTTT
TRBJ2-6,.,16,TRBV4-3,.,CASSQDGASGANVLTF,TGCGCCAGCAGCCAAGATGGGGCCTCTGGGGCCAACGTCCTGACTTTC
TRBJ1-1,TRBD1,13,TRBV28,.,CASSPGGGTEAFF,TGTGCCAGCAGTCCAGGGGGTGGCACTGAAGCTTTCTTT
TRBJ2-3,TRBD2,15,TRBV29-1,.,CSVVLAGGWADTQYF,TGCAGCGTTGTGCTAGCGGGAGGGTGGGCAGATACGCAGTATTTT
TRBJ2-3,TRBD2,15,TRBV27,.,CASSYSGRYADTQYF,TGTGCCAGCAGCTATAGCGGGAGATACGCAGATACGCAGTATTTT
TRBJ1-2,.,15,TRBV1,once,CTSSRLGHGNYGYTF,TGCACCAGCAGCCGACTAGGGCACGGAAACTATGGCTACACCTTC
TRBJ2-3,TRBD1,14,TRBV10-3,.,CAITSTGAGDTQYF,TGTGCCATAACCTCGACAGGGGCCGGAGATACGCAGTATTTT
TRBJ1-1,.,16,TRBV27,.,CASSLLRVGRSYEAFF,TGTGCCAGCAGTTTATTAAGGGTGGGCAGGTCTTATGAAGCTTTCTTT
TRBJ2-7,TRBD1,15,TRBV11-1,.,CASSSTGTGFYEQYF,TGTGCCAGCAGCTCAACCGGGACAGGGTTTTACGAGCAGTACTTC
TRBJ2-1,.,15,TRBV21-1,.,CASRNGTPLSNEQFF,TGTGCCAGCAGGAACGGGACTCCTCTAAGCAATGAGCAGTTCTTC